This entry lists 23 T cell receptor beta chains sequenced from one sample in a study of T-cell reconstitution after alpha-beta-depleted transplantation in children. Researchers prepared the TCRbeta library using unique molecular identifiers, the study reports. TCRdb reprocessed the PCR reads via MiXCR and lists one record per CDR3 protein. The sample contains 450,000 to 600,000 distinct CDR3 sequences, 10% to 15% of which appear only once. Material: PBMCs, mostly from graft donor cells, obtained 360 days after TCRalphabeta/CD19-depleted stem cell transplant. These receptors were collected from a male patient between 5 and 17 years old who had a stem cell transplant for acute myeloid leukemia, so the T cells may come from the graft donor.

The chain couples TRBV7-2 to TRBJ1-5; 8 bases fit TRBD1. CDR3 length: 17 amino acids. Germline CDR1 SGHTA, CDR2 FQGNSA. The junction had 9 bases not matched to a gene; V was cut back by 2 bases and J by 3 bases. The CDR3 sequence: CASSLWTRGLNNQPQHF. The CDR3 DNA sequence: TGTGCCAGCAGCTTATGGACCAGGGGGCTAAACAATCAGCCCCAGCATTTT.

This clonotype has ten or more counts. This sequence joins TRBV7-8 and TRBJ1-1; D unresolved. Germline assignment: CDR1 SGHVS and CDR2 FQNEAQ. The CDR3 runs 13 residues. Trimming removed 6 bases from V and 1 base from J, with 9 bases in between. Here the CDR3 DNA reads TGTGCCAGCAGTTGGACGGGGAACACTGAAGCTTTCTTT. Its protein is CASSWTGNTEAFF.

This chain links TRBV6-2 or TRBV6-3 with TRBJ1-5, with 7 bases identical to TRBD1. V dropped 2 bases and J dropped 4; count of bases not matched to a gene: 5. This CDR3 has 15 amino acids. The germline V gene encodes CDR1 MNHEY and CDR2 SVGEGT. CDR3 loop: CASSYVQGWNQPQHF. CDR3 bases: TGTGCCAGCAGTTACGTACAGGGGTGGAATCAGCCCCAGCATTTT.

A word on this clonotype: A much larger clone differs by one base, so this may be a read error. The rearrangement uses TRBV7-9 and TRBJ2-5; TRBD1 or TRBD2 may be the D gene (5 bases each). CDR1 and CDR2 (germline): SEHNR, FQNEAQ (reference sequence). The CDR3 has 15 residues. CDR3 sequence reads: CASTRTGRDQGTQYF. The CDR3 DNA reads TGTGCCAGCACCCGAACGGGCAGGGACCAAGGGACCCAGTACTTC.

The rearrangement uses TRBV10-3 and TRBJ1-2; D is unclear. The CDR3 contains 15 residues. Trimming removed 6 bases from V and 7 bases from J, with 21 bases in between. Germline CDR1 ENHRY, CDR2 SYGVKD. The chain's CDR3 is CAIRDRVPEGIGYTF. The DNA for the CDR3 is TGTGCCATCAGAGATCGAGTCCCGGAGGGCATTGGCTACACCTTC.

The chain is built from TRBV5-4 and TRBJ2-1; 7 bases fit TRBD1. This CDR3 spans 15 amino acids. Per germline, CDR1 SGHNT and CDR2 YYREEE (reference sequence). J lost 3 bases, V lost 3 bases, and 6 bases had no gene match. CDR3 protein: CASSSPGQFYNEQFF. DNA of the CDR3: TGTGCCAGCAGCTCTCCGGGACAGTTCTACAATGAGCAGTTCTTC.

This clonotype was picked up a small number of times. The rearrangement uses TRBV4-3 and TRBJ2-3; D possibly corresponds to TRBD2 (6 bases). CDR3 length: 17 residues. The germline V gene encodes CDR1 LGHNA and CDR2 YSLEER. V was pared by 0 bases and J by 4 bases, with 17 bases between. The CDR3 DNA reads TGCGCCAGCAGCCAAGATATCGGGGGACGAAGGGCAGATACGCAGTATTTT. Protein sequence: CASSQDIGGRRADTQYF.

This chain uses TRBV6-2 or TRBV6-3 with TRBJ1-6; no reliable D call. Germline V gene sequence: CDR1 MNHEY, CDR2 SVGEGT. The CDR3 sequence is 12 residues long. With 8 bases removed from V and 10 bases from J, the gap between germline ends came to 12 bases. The CDR3 coding sequence is TGTGCCAGCGTTGGTACCGGGTCACCCCTCCACTTT. This gives the protein CASVGTGSPLHF.

This clonotype appeared a few times. The chain joins TRBV18 to TRBJ2-7; D is perhaps TRBD2 (6 bases). V was shortened by 3 bases and J by 3 bases, with 9 bases between the two germline ends. There are 13 residues in the CDR3. Germline-derived CDR1 and CDR2 are KGHSH and LQKENI. CDR3 bases: TGTGCCAGCTCACCCATAGCGGACTACGAGCAGTACTTC. It specifies CASSPIADYEQYF.

Here the CDR3 reads CASRRGSVSYEQYF. The CDR3 coding sequence is TGTGCCTCCCGTAGGGGGAGTGTGTCCTACGAGCAGTACTTC. The gene calls are TRBV6-2 or TRBV6-3 and TRBJ2-7, with a weak D call TRBD1 (6 bases). Germline CDR1 is MNHEY and CDR2 is SVGEGT. Trimming took 11 bases from V and 1 from J, leaving 18 bases between them. The CDR3 contains 14 residues.

The V call is TRBV27, the J call TRBJ1-1, with D perhaps matching TRBD1 (6 bases). The CDR3 totals 13 residues. Trimming left V 5 bases short and J 4 bases short, with 11 bases between. Germline values: CDR1 MNHEY, CDR2 SMNVEV (reference sequence). This CDR3 reads CASSIRGGTEAFF. The CDR3 region has the DNA TGTGCCAGCAGTATCAGGGGAGGCACTGAAGCTTTCTTT.

This clonotype appeared many times. This chain joins TRBV29-1 and TRBJ2-3, with TRBD2 as a possible D gene (6 bases). The CDR3 is 16 residues long. V was pared by 4 bases and J by 0 bases, with 17 bases between. Germline V lookup: CDR1 SQVTM, CDR2 ANQGSEA. This CDR3 reads CSVGSPRGVSTDTQYF. CDR3 coding DNA: TGCAGCGTTGGGTCCCCTCGCGGGGTTAGCACAGATACGCAGTATTTT.

The chain couples TRBV30 to TRBJ1-1; D call uncertain. Looked up from germline, CDR1 is GTSNPN and CDR2 is SVGIG (reference sequence). V gave up 7 bases and J gave up 1 base, with 7 bases separating them. This CDR3 is built from 11 residues. The CDR3 DNA reads as TGTGCCTTAGCGGGGAACACTGAAGCTTTCTTT. It translates to CALAGNTEAFF.

The chain employs TRBV6-2 or TRBV6-3 and TRBJ2-7; 7 positions agree with TRBD2. J was trimmed by 4 bases and V by 2 bases; bases with no gene match: 2. CDR1 MNHEY and CDR2 SVGEGT come from the germline V gene. The CDR3 extends over 13 amino acids. The CDR3 region is CASSYRREYEQYF. The DNA for the CDR3 is TGTGCCAGCAGTTACCGGCGGGAGTACGAGCAGTACTTC.

This clonotype came up a few times. The chain joins TRBV4-1 to TRBJ2-2; tentative D call: TRBD1 (5 bases). The CDR3 is made up of 16 amino acids. The V end lost 4 bases, the J end lost 1 base, and 13 bases lay between the germline ends. Germline-derived CDR1 and CDR2 are MGHRA and YSYEKL. CDR3 in amino acids: CASSPHDRGNTGELFF. The CDR3, as DNA: TGCGCCAGCAGCCCTCATGACAGAGGGAACACCGGGGAGCTGTTTTTT.

The CDR3 nucleotides are TGTGCCAGCAGCTTAACTGGTAGCGGGAGCCATGAGCAGTTCTTC. Translation: CASSLTGSGSHEQFF. This sequence joins TRBV7-3 and TRBJ2-1; 9 bases are shared with TRBD2. This CDR3 is 15 amino acids long. V shed 0 bases and J 8 bases; nucleotides not matched to a gene: 5. The germline V gene has CDR1 SGHTA and CDR2 FQGTGA.

The chain uses TRBV30 and TRBJ2-5; D perhaps matches TRBD1 (6 bases). Trimming took off 3 bases at V and 7 bases at J, with 12 bases between the two ends. Germline assignment: CDR1 GTSNPN and CDR2 SVGIG (reference sequence). There are 12 residues in the CDR3. In DNA, the CDR3 is TGTGCCTGGAGAGCCCCGACAGGGACCCAGTACTTC. It translates to CAWRAPTGTQYF.

The sample holds a few counts of this clonotype. The chain links TRBV12-3 or TRBV12-4 to TRBJ2-1; 11 bases are shared with TRBD2. J was trimmed by 0 bases and V by 0 bases; bases with no gene match: 10. The CDR3 runs to 20 residues. For the CDR3, the DNA is TGTGCCAGCAGTTTAGCGTCCCTAGCGGGAGGCCGATCCTCCTACAATGAGCAGTTCTTC. It yields the protein CASSLASLAGGRSSYNEQFF.

This clonotype turned up a few times. The chain recombines TRBV12-3 or TRBV12-4 with TRBJ2-4; D unclear. The CDR3 sequence is 15 residues long. V was clipped by 4 bases and J by 2 bases, with 12 bases between them. The CDR3 loop is CASSSPLVSKNIQYF. The CDR3 nucleotides are TGTGCCAGCAGTTCACCTTTGGTGTCCAAAAACATTCAGTACTTC.

The chain combines TRBV5-1 with TRBJ2-7; 7 bases are shared with TRBD1. Germline V gene sequence: CDR1 SGHRS, CDR2 YFSETQ. This CDR3 contains 15 residues. V was pared by 1 base and J by 1 base, with 5 bases of the junction left unmatched. As DNA, the CDR3 is TGCGCCAGCAGCTTGCAAAGGGGGCAATCCTACGAGCAGTACTTC. Translation gives CASSLQRGQSYEQYF.

This clonotype was detected ten times or more. The J gene is TRBJ2-1, the V gene TRBV20-1; no clear D gene. Germline V gene lookup returns CDR1 DFQATT and CDR2 SNEGSKA (reference sequence). The CDR3 extends over 10 amino acids. With 5 bases removed from V and 6 bases from J, the gap between germline ends came to 5 bases. CDR3 DNA sequence: TGCAGTGCTTACCCCAATGAGCAGTTCTTC. Translating it yields CSAYPNEQFF.

This clonotype was seen at least ten times. The rearrangement uses TRBV7-6 and TRBJ2-5, with 8 bases matching TRBD2. The CDR3 consists of 15 residues. Germline CDR1 reads SGHVS; CDR2 reads FNYEAQ. Trimming took 4 bases from V and 3 from J; bases not matched to a gene: 7. The CDR3 loop is CASSSLAEVKETQYF. The CDR3 DNA is TGTGCCAGCAGCTCACTAGCGGAGGTCAAAGAGACCCAGTACTTC.

This clonotype was seen only a few times. The V gene is TRBV28, the J gene TRBJ2-3, with D perhaps TRBD1 or TRBD2 (6 bases each). CDR3 length: 17 amino acids. Germline loops: CDR1 MDHEN, CDR2 SYDVKM. V dropped 8 bases and J dropped 4 bases, with 25 bases sitting between them. The CDR3 coding sequence is TGTGCCAGCCGACGGGACGGAGGGGGTATTGGTCCAGATACGCAGTATTTT. Translated, it gives CASRRDGGGIGPDTQYF.